Each of the 24 T cell receptor beta chains below was sequenced from the same sample in a study of post-analysis software for immune sequencing data. Study outcomes and limitations: The five TRBV segments detected at higher frequency in patients than in controls included TRBV5-6, TRBV5-1 and TRBV20-1.

Researchers reported that TCR beta cDNA libraries carried unique molecular identifiers. TCRdb processed the PCR reads anew with MiXCR; each CDR3 protein has one entry. Counted here are 500,000 to 600,000 distinct CDR3 sequences, around 40% occurring once; the ten biggest clones make up 1.5% to 2%. No antigen has been identified for these receptors. Material: blood. These receptors were collected from a girl aged 5 to 17 with multiple sclerosis.

This chain links TRBV29-1 with TRBJ2-7; possibly TRBD1 for D (6 bases). The CDR3 totals 14 residues. V was shortened by 4 bases and J by 0 bases, with 13 bases between the two germline ends. Per the germline V gene, CDR1 is SQVTM and CDR2 is ANQGSEA. CDR3 amino acids: CSVGDRTSSYEQYF. The CDR3 DNA follows: TGCAGCGTTGGTGACAGGACGAGCTCCTACGAGCAGTACTTC.

For the CDR3, the DNA is TGTGCCAGCAGTTTAAGGACAGTCACCGGGGAGCTGTTTTTT. The encoded protein is CASSLRTVTGELFF. The chain links TRBV12-3 or TRBV12-4 to TRBJ2-2; possible D gene TRBD1, 6 bases. Trimming took off 2 bases at V and 4 bases at J, with 8 bases between the two ends. The CDR3 has 14 amino acids.

This clonotype was seen only a few times. The chain is built from TRBV29-1 and TRBJ2-1; 11 bases are a match to TRBD1. V trimming: 6 bases; J trimming: 8 bases; junction bases outside the gene matches: 3. The CDR3 extends over 12 amino acids. From germline, CDR1 is SQVTM and CDR2 ANQGSEA. This CDR3 reads CSVWTGGDEQFF. CDR3 in DNA: TGCAGCGTGTGGACAGGGGGCGATGAGCAGTTCTTC.

This sequence joins TRBV7-9 and TRBJ2-7, with D possibly called TRBD1 or TRBD2 (5 bases each). The length of the CDR3 is 12 residues. The V end lost 8 bases, the J end lost 2 bases, and 10 bases lay between the germline ends. The germline V gene encodes CDR1 SEHNR and CDR2 FQNEAQ (reference sequence). The CDR3 spells CASGTRTYEQYF. The CDR3 DNA sequence: TGTGCCAGCGGGACGAGGACCTACGAGCAGTACTTC.

This clonotype was picked up a small number of times. The chain carries TRBV5-1 and TRBJ1-1, with D possibly matching TRBD1 (6 bases). The germline V gene encodes CDR1 SGHRS and CDR2 YFSETQ. CDR3 length: 18 residues. Trimming stripped 4 bases from V and 0 bases from J, with 22 bases between. CDR3 bases: TGCGCCAGCAGCACCTCCCCACAGGGCCCATTCCTGAACACTGAAGCTTTCTTT. Its translation is CASSTSPQGPFLNTEAFF.

This clonotype was counted many times. The chain links TRBV5-1 to TRBJ2-7, with 8 bases fitting TRBD1. The germline CDR1 and CDR2 sequences are SGHRS and YFSETQ. The J segment lost 2 bases and the V segment lost 4 bases, leaving 5 bases of the junction unmatched. The length of the CDR3 is 14 residues. CDR3 amino acids: CASSPDRGPYEQYF. Here the CDR3 DNA reads TGCGCCAGCAGCCCAGACAGGGGACCCTACGAGCAGTACTTC.

This rearrangement joins TRBV20-1 to TRBJ1-2; D might be TRBD1 (5 bases). Between the trimmed V and J ends, which lost 3 bases and 1 base, there was a span of 9 bases. The germline CDR1 and CDR2 sequences are DFQATT and SNEGSKA (reference sequence). The CDR3 is 13 amino acids. In DNA form, the CDR3 reads TGCAGTGCTAGCGATCAGGGTAACTATGGCTACACCTTC. It is translated as CSASDQGNYGYTF.

V and J are TRBV3-1 and TRBJ2-5; D not certain. The CDR3 totals 13 residues. Trimming pared 4 bases from V and 0 bases from J, leaving 6 bases between. The germline V gene has CDR1 LGHDT and CDR2 YNNKEL (reference sequence). DNA for the CDR3: TGTGCCAGCAGCCGCAGGTACCAAGAGACCCAGTACTTC. Protein: CASSRRYQETQYF.

This clonotype was seen more than once but under ten times. This chain connects TRBV5-1 to TRBJ1-2, with no clear D. The CDR3 has 13 residues. V lost 1 base and J 4 bases, leaving 8 bases between the germline ends. Germline CDR1 SGHRS, CDR2 YFSETQ. CDR3 bases: TGCGCCAGCAGCTTGTCAGCCGGCTATGGCTACACCTTC. Protein product: CASSLSAGYGYTF.

The V call is TRBV6-6, the J call TRBJ2-5; maybe TRBD2 (5 bases). Germline V gene lookup returns CDR1 MNHNY and CDR2 SVGAGI (reference sequence). Trimming removed 5 bases from V and 2 bases from J, with 12 bases in between. The CDR3 consists of 14 residues. CDR3 residues: CASSRRAPQETQYF. The CDR3 DNA reads as TGTGCCAGCAGTAGGCGGGCCCCGCAAGAGACCCAGTACTTC.

V gene TRBV12-3 or TRBV12-4 combines with J gene TRBJ1-3, with no clear D. This CDR3 comprises 14 residues. V was pared by 5 bases and J by 4 bases, with 12 bases between. DNA of the CDR3: TGTGCCAGCAGTCGGTCAGCGGGGGGAAACACCATATATTTT. Encoded protein: CASSRSAGGNTIYF.

In this sample, this clonotype turned up a few times. The chain carries TRBV10-3 and TRBJ2-1; D unclear. Germline V gives CDR1 ENHRY, CDR2 SYGVKD. The CDR3 runs to 14 residues. Trimming cost V 3 bases and J 6 bases, with 12 bases left between them. In nucleotides, the CDR3 is TGTGCCATCAGTGACGAAGGAGTCAGCAATGAGCAGTTCTTC. Encoded protein: CAISDEGVSNEQFF.

The DNA for the CDR3 is TGTGCCAGCAGCCCTCTCTTGGCCGATGAGCAGTTCTTC. Translated: CASSPLLADEQFF. The rearrangement uses TRBV9 and TRBJ2-1; no definite D call. Germline assignment: CDR1 SGDLS and CDR2 YYNGEE. The CDR3 has 13 residues. Between the trimmed V and J ends, which lost 4 bases and 8 bases, there was a span of 13 bases.

V gene TRBV5-1 combines with J gene TRBJ1-1; 8 nucleotides agree with TRBD1. This CDR3 region has 14 residues. The V gene's germline CDR1 is SGHRS and CDR2 YFSETQ. V dropped 4 bases and J dropped 1; count of bases not matched to a gene: 3. This CDR3 reads CASSRTGKNTEAFF. In nucleotides, the CDR3 is TGCGCCAGCAGCCGGACAGGGAAGAACACTGAAGCTTTCTTT.

The chain employs TRBV25-1 and TRBJ2-3; D gene uncertain. The CDR3 length is 14 residues. Germline CDR1 reads MGHDK; CDR2 reads SYGVNS. The V gene lost 6 bases and the J gene lost 3 bases, with 13 bases spanning the gap. The CDR3 region is CASRRPSLTDTQYF. The CDR3 nucleotides read TGTGCCAGCAGGCGCCCTTCTTTAACAGATACGCAGTATTTT.

The table lists this clonotype with a few counts. The chain combines TRBV12-3 or TRBV12-4 with TRBJ1-2, with D possibly matching TRBD1 (6 bases). The CDR3 totals 13 residues. With 6 bases removed from V and 4 bases from J, the gap between germline ends came to 12 bases. This chain's CDR3 is CASSYRVRYGYTF. DNA for the CDR3: TGTGCCAGCAGCTACAGGGTCCGCTATGGCTACACCTTC.

CDR3 in amino acids: CASSPGFLAPYGYTF. CDR3 nucleotides: TGTGCCAGCAGCCCGGGATTCTTAGCCCCCTATGGCTACACCTTC. The chain employs TRBV7-9 and TRBJ1-2; D call uncertain. The V end was cut by 5 bases, the J end by 4 bases, with 17 bases between. CDR1 is SEHNR, CDR2 FQNEAQ, per germline (reference sequence). CDR3 size: 15 residues.

The rearrangement links TRBV12-3 or TRBV12-4 to TRBJ2-4, with D perhaps TRBD1 (6 bases). The DNA matches TRBJ2-7 better at its end, which makes the J call doubtful. The CDR3 covers 12 residues. CDR3 sequence (DNA): TGTGCCAGCAGTCCGGGACACTACGAGCAGTACTTC. Its protein is CASSPGHYEQYF.

The CDR3: CASNSFSYGGSTEAFF. The CDR3, as DNA: TGTGCCAGCAATTCCTTTTCGTATGGGGGGAGCACTGAAGCTTTCTTT. The V gene is TRBV12-3 or TRBV12-4, the J gene TRBJ1-1; TRBD1 is a possible D gene (5 bases). V was clipped by 7 bases and J by 4 bases, with 22 bases between them. CDR3 length equals 16 residues.

With respect to this clonotype: A junction boundary mismatches the germline segment, possibly from a read error. The V gene is TRBV4-1, the J gene TRBJ1-2, with TRBD1 matching over 8 bases. CDR3 length equals 14 residues. The germline CDR1 and CDR2 sequences are MGHRA and YSYEKL. CDR3 sequence (DNA): TGCGCCAGCAGTCAAGGACAGGGAGAAGATGGCTACACCTTC. Translation gives CASSQGQGEDGYTF.

The CDR3 reads CASSSRQGSPYEQYF. CDR3 DNA sequence: TGTGCCAGCAGCTCTCGGCAGGGCTCACCCTACGAGCAGTACTTC. V is TRBV11-2 and J is TRBJ2-7; weak D call: TRBD1 (5 bases). Trimming removed 4 bases at V and 2 bases at J, with 15 bases between. The CDR3 loop spans 15 amino acids. Germline V gene data show CDR1 as SGHAT and CDR2 as FQNNGV. Supplemented by reference TRBV11-2 and TRBJ2-7, the full variable domain reads EAGVAQSPRYKIIEKRQSVAFWCNPISGHATLYWYQQILGQGPKLLIQFQNNGVVDDSQLPKDRFSAERLKGVDSTLKIQPAKLEDSAVYLCASSSRQGSPYEQYFGPGTRLTVT.

This clonotype was seen only a few times. The gene calls are TRBV5-1 and TRBJ2-1; weak D call: TRBD1 (5 bases). Per germline, CDR1 SGHRS and CDR2 YFSETQ. V lost 3 bases and J lost 8, with 18 bases in between. This CDR3 is built from 15 residues. Written as DNA, the CDR3 is TGCGCCAGCAGCTCGGTTGAGCCAGGGTGGGATGAGCAGTTCTTC. Translated: CASSSVEPGWDEQFF.

This clonotype was recorded a few times. V and J are TRBV5-1 and TRBJ2-1, with 10 bases that match TRBD2. Germline V gene lookup returns CDR1 SGHRS and CDR2 YFSETQ. CDR3 size: 17 residues. V shed 0 bases, J shed 4 bases, and the junction held 7 bases outside the gene matches. CDR3 amino acids: CASSLAPSGREYNEQFF. The CDR3 nucleotides are TGCGCCAGCAGCTTGGCGCCTAGCGGGAGAGAGTACAATGAGCAGTTCTTC.

V is TRBV5-1 and J is TRBJ2-7, with D possibly matching TRBD1 (6 bases). CDR1 is SGHRS, CDR2 YFSETQ, per germline. V lost 4 bases and J lost 1, with 18 bases in between. This CDR3 is built from 16 residues. CDR3 residues: CASSGDRQGQSYEQYF. In DNA, the CDR3 is TGCGCCAGCAGCGGAGACCGGCAGGGACAATCCTACGAGCAGTACTTC.